The 10 T cell receptor beta chains below come from one sample, sequenced in a study of Ad26.COV2.S vaccination and SARS-CoV-2 variants. The sample's treatment: around 19 received Ad26.COV2.S at low or high dose, single or two shots; 5 received placebo; per-sample allocation not given. The study sampled participants on day 63 after the first vaccine or placebo injection. The method was immunoSEQ multiplex PCR; TCRdb's version includes in-frame clones alone and lacks a portion of them. The sample holds 250,000 to 300,000 clones, around 87% seen once. The material was peripheral blood, obtained in a trial of Ad26.COV2.S vaccine versus placebo. These receptors were taken from a person between 18 and 65 years old who received the Ad26.COV2.S COVID-19 vaccine or a placebo.

V gene TRBV12-3 or TRBV12-4 combines with J gene TRBJ1-3; 7 bases are a match to TRBD1. V was pared by 5 bases and J by 4 bases, with 2 bases of the junction left unmatched. The CDR3 is 13 amino acids. CDR3 coding DNA: TGTGCCAGCAGTCAGGACAGGGGAAACACCATATATTTT. As protein: CASSQDRGNTIYF.

CDR3 region: CASSEESLSNQPQHF. The CDR3 bases are TGTGCCAGCAGTGAAGAGTCTCTTAGCAATCAGCCCCAGCATTTT. The V and J genes are TRBV2 and TRBJ1-5; D not certain. V was cut by 1 base and J by 0 bases, with 7 bases left in between. Looked up from germline, CDR1 is SNHLY and CDR2 is FYNNEI. This CDR3 contains 15 residues.

The V call is TRBV10-2, the J call TRBJ1-4; TRBD1 agrees at 10 bases. Germline V gene data show CDR1 as WSHSY and CDR2 as SAAADI. The CDR3 consists of 15 residues. J gave up 10 bases and V 2 bases, and 7 bases lay outside the gene matches. The CDR3 region is CASSETLDRGGKLFF. DNA for the CDR3: TGCGCCAGCAGTGAGACTTTGGACAGGGGGGGAAAACTGTTTTTT.

The CDR3 coding sequence is TGTGCCTGGACTCGACGAGGGGTAACTGAAGCTTTCTTT. The encoded protein is CAWTRRGVTEAFF. The J gene is TRBJ1-1, the V gene TRBV30; perhaps TRBD1 as D (5 bases). In germline, CDR1 is GTSNPN, CDR2 SVGIG (reference sequence). The CDR3 spans 13 residues. V dropped 4 bases and J dropped 5 bases, with 14 bases sitting between them.

The chain employs TRBV5-1 and TRBJ2-7; perhaps TRBD1 as D (6 bases). CDR3 length: 14 residues. V lost 3 bases and J lost 3, with 13 bases in between. In germline, CDR1 is SGHRS, CDR2 YFSETQ. CDR3 region: CASSSQGLGYEQYF. The CDR3 nucleotides read TGCGCCAGCAGCTCACAGGGATTAGGCTACGAGCAGTACTTC.

This sequence joins TRBV13 and TRBJ1-1; the D gene is possibly TRBD1 (5 bases). Germline CDR1 reads PRHDT; CDR2 reads FYEKMQ (reference sequence). The V end lost 5 bases, the J end lost 3 bases, and 10 bases lay between the germline ends. CDR3 length: 13 residues. The CDR3 region is CASSQDRYTEAFF. The CDR3 region has the DNA TGTGCCAGCAGCCAAGACAGATACACTGAAGCTTTCTTT.

This clone has a single count. V usage is TRBV7-2 and J usage is TRBJ2-7; a weak D match, TRBD1 (5 bases). This CDR3 region has 13 residues. The germline V gene encodes CDR1 SGHTA and CDR2 FQGNSA. The V end was cut by 2 bases, the J end by 6 bases, with 11 bases between. CDR3 sequence (DNA): TGTGCCAGCAGCTTAAGCAGGGTTCGCGAGCAGTACTTC. Translating gives CASSLSRVREQYF.

This chain connects TRBV9 to TRBJ2-3; maybe TRBD2 (5 bases). From germline, CDR1 is SGDLS and CDR2 YYNGEE. This CDR3 spans 16 amino acids. With 4 bases removed from V and 0 bases from J, the gap between germline ends came to 15 bases. The CDR3 loop reads CASSPGVAPSTDTQYF. The CDR3 DNA is TGTGCCAGCAGCCCCGGGGTAGCACCTAGCACAGATACGCAGTATTTT. The complete variable domain, with remaining parts taken from reference TRBV9 and TRBJ2-3, reads DSGVTQTPKHLITATGQRVTLRCSPRSGDLSVYWYQQSLDQGLQFLIQYYNGEERAKGNILERFSAQQFPDLHSELNLSSLELGDSALYFCASSPGVAPSTDTQYFGPGTRLTVL.

The chain recombines TRBV18 with TRBJ2-7; maybe TRBD2 (6 bases). V lost 2 bases and J 5 bases, leaving 16 bases between the germline ends. Looked up from germline, CDR1 is KGHSH and CDR2 is LQKENI. The CDR3 contains 15 residues. CDR3 amino acids: CASSPSYGSFNEQYF. The CDR3 nucleotides are TGTGCCAGCTCACCATCTTACGGGAGCTTCAACGAGCAGTACTTC.

The V gene is TRBV10-3, the J gene TRBJ2-7; 7 nucleotides align to TRBD1. The CDR3 is 11 residues long. Germline V gene sequence: CDR1 ENHRY, CDR2 SYGVKD. V shed 8 bases, J shed 3 bases, and the junction held 1 base outside the gene matches. CDR3 residues: CAIGQDYEQYF. In DNA, the CDR3 is TGTGCCATCGGACAGGACTACGAGCAGTACTTC.